This note documents a single T cell receptor beta chain sequence. The source of the sample is a study of blood T cell repertoires in COVID-19. Study in general: Acute and convalescent COVID-19 specimens originated in the United States, Italy and Spain. PBMCs, B-cell-depleted T cells, or T cells were the source of the cDNA or gDNA that made up the material.

Germline V lookup: CDR1 SGHVS, CDR2 FQNEAQ. The CDR3 loop spans 15 amino acids. Trimming removed 3 bases from V and 6 bases from J; junction bases left unmatched: 10. Measured with immunoSEQ multiplex PCR; TCRdb has only the in-frame clones, and not every one. The table lists fewer than 75,000 clones, around 79% of them singletons. This TCR came from a man in his fifties or sixties with acute or convalescent COVID-19. Sequences were obtained from peripheral blood. This chain connects TRBV7-8 to TRBJ1-2; 7 bases agree with TRBD1. CDR3 sequence reads: CASSFKSGTVDGYTF. The DNA for the CDR3 is TGTGCCAGCAGCTTCAAGTCCGGGACAGTTGATGGCTACACCTTC.